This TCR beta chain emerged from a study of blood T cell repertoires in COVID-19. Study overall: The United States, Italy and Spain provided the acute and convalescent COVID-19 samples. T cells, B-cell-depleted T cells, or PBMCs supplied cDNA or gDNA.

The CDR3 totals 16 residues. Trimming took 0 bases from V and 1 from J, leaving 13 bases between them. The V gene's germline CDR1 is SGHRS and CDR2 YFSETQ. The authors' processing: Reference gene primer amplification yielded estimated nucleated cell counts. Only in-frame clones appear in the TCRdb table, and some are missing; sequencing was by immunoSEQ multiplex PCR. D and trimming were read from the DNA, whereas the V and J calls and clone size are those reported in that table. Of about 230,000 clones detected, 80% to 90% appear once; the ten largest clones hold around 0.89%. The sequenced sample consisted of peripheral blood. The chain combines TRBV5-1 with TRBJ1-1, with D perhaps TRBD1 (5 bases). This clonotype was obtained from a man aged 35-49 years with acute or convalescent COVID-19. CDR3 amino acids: CASSLAGGYTNTEAFF. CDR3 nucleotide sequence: TGCGCCAGCAGCTTGGCCGGGGGATATACGAACACTGAAGCTTTCTTT.